This entry lists 24 T cell receptor beta chains sequenced from one sample in a study of blood T cell repertoires in COVID-19. Clones were read by immunoSEQ multiplex PCR, and TCRdb kept only the in-frame ones, dropping some. The table records 200,000 to 300,000 clones, about 93% of them present only once. Material: peripheral blood. All receptors come from a man aged 25-40 years with COVID-19, enrolled during active disease.

This chain links TRBV6-5 with TRBJ1-6; no definite D call. CDR3 size: 16 residues. Trimming shortened V by 2 bases and J by 0 bases, and 8 bases separated the two germline ends. Germline CDR1 and CDR2: MNHEY and SVGAGI. CDR3 bases: TGTGCCAGCAGTTACAGACAATCCTCCTATAATTCACCCCTCCACTTT. Translated, it gives CASSYRQSSYNSPLHF.

The gene calls are TRBV6-6 and TRBJ2-2; D gene unclear. The CDR3 contains 14 residues. V gave up 1 base and J gave up 1 base, with 4 bases separating them. Germline lookup yields CDR1 MNHNY and CDR2 SVGAGI (reference sequence). DNA of the CDR3: TGTGCCAGCAGTTACTTCGGGAACACCGGGGAGCTGTTTTTT. Translating it yields CASSYFGNTGELFF.

The chain carries TRBV7-3 and TRBJ1-1; possible D gene TRBD1, 5 bases. CDR1 SGHTA and CDR2 FQGTGA come from the germline V gene. This CDR3 has 14 amino acids. Trimming removed 1 base at V and 7 bases at J, with 13 bases between. In nucleotides, the CDR3 is TGTGCCAGCAGCTTAAGTCGACAGACCGGTGAAGCTTTCTTT. Protein: CASSLSRQTGEAFF.

CDR3 coding DNA: TGTGCCAGCAGCTTAGTAGCCCCGACAGGTTTGAACACTGAAGCTTTCTTT. This translates into CASSLVAPTGLNTEAFF. This sequence joins TRBV11-2 and TRBJ1-1; TRBD1 is a possible D gene (6 bases). The V end was cut by 1 base, the J end by 0 bases, with 15 bases between. Germline CDR1 reads SGHAT; CDR2 reads FQNNGV. CDR3 length equals 17 residues.

The chain links TRBV27 to TRBJ2-3; 7 nucleotides agree with TRBD1. From germline, CDR1 is MNHEY and CDR2 SMNVEV (reference sequence). The CDR3 is 15 residues long. V gave up 7 bases and J gave up 6 bases; unmatched junction bases: 13. CDR3 sequence: CASTGLGTGVDTQYF. CDR3 nucleotides: TGTGCCAGCACCGGATTGGGTACAGGGGTTGATACGCAGTATTTT.

This clone was observed a handful of times. The chain employs TRBV7-2 and TRBJ2-7; TRBD1 agrees at 9 bases. Germline values: CDR1 SGHTA, CDR2 FQGNSA. The CDR3 is made up of 16 amino acids. J gave up 1 base and V 5 bases, and 9 bases lay outside the gene matches. CDR3 in amino acids: CASSEPGQGSSYEQYF. The CDR3 DNA reads as TGTGCCAGCAGCGAACCGGGACAGGGATCGTCCTACGAGCAGTACTTC.

This chain links TRBV19 with TRBJ2-3, with no clear D. V gave up 3 bases and J gave up 1 base, with 14 bases separating them. This CDR3 contains 16 residues. Germline V gene lookup returns CDR1 LNHDA and CDR2 SQIVND (reference sequence). The DNA of the CDR3 is TGTGCCAGTAGTATGAAACCGAATCCGGGCACAGATACGCAGTATTTT. Translated: CASSMKPNPGTDTQYF.

Concerning this clone: The sample contains more than one DNA sequence encoding this CDR3. The chain links TRBV5-4 to TRBJ1-2; TRBD1 matches 11 bases. This CDR3 is 14 amino acids long. Unmatched junction bases numbered 6, after V lost 4 bases and J lost 7 bases. Germline CDR1 is SGHNT and CDR2 is YYREEE (reference sequence). The CDR3 nucleotides are TGTGCCAGCAGCCCTGGGACAGGGGGGTCTGGCTACACCTTC. As protein: CASSPGTGGSGYTF.

The rearrangement joins TRBV28 to TRBJ2-1, with D perhaps TRBD1 (6 bases). Trimming left V 2 bases short and J 4 bases short, with 6 bases between. The CDR3 is 13 residues long. Germline V gene sequence: CDR1 MDHEN, CDR2 SYDVKM. This chain's CDR3 is CASSLRGYNEQFF. The CDR3 DNA follows: TGTGCCAGCAGTTTAAGGGGGTACAATGAGCAGTTCTTC.

The chain employs TRBV27 and TRBJ1-1; TRBD1 agrees at 11 bases. The trim removed 0 bases at V and 10 bases at J, leaving 4 bases unmatched. Germline CDR1 and CDR2: MNHEY and SMNVEV (reference sequence). This CDR3 is built from 14 residues. This CDR3 reads CASSLSDRGRVAFF. CDR3 sequence (DNA): TGTGCCAGCAGTTTATCGGACAGGGGGCGCGTAGCTTTCTTT.

The chain carries TRBV5-4 and TRBJ2-3; 8 nucleotides line up with TRBD1. Germline loops: CDR1 SGHNT, CDR2 YYREEE (reference sequence). Losses at the gene ends were 5 bases for V and 5 bases for J; bases not matched to a gene: 10. There are 15 residues in the CDR3. The CDR3 is CASRPDRGARDTQYF. DNA for the CDR3: TGTGCCAGCAGGCCAGACAGGGGCGCGAGAGATACGCAGTATTTT.

The rearrangement links TRBV2 to TRBJ1-3; tentative D call: TRBD1 (6 bases). Trimming cost V 4 bases and J 10 bases, with 17 bases left between them. The CDR3 sequence is 14 residues long. The germline V gene has CDR1 SNHLY and CDR2 FYNNEI. The CDR3 protein is CASSATGWEGTIYF. For the CDR3, the DNA is TGTGCCAGCAGTGCTACAGGGTGGGAAGGAACCATATATTTT.

V gene TRBV29-1 combines with J gene TRBJ2-2; tentative D call: TRBD2 (6 bases). The V end lost 4 bases, the J end lost 11 bases, and 20 bases lay between the germline ends. Germline V gene lookup returns CDR1 SQVTM and CDR2 ANQGSEA. The CDR3 sequence is 14 residues long. CDR3 nucleotide sequence: TGCAGCGTTGGGAGGGGAGAGAGTCTTGTAGAGCTGTTTTTT. This codes for CSVGRGESLVELFF.

The chain uses TRBV27 and TRBJ2-2; D perhaps matches TRBD1 (5 bases). Germline-derived CDR1 and CDR2 are MNHEY and SMNVEV (reference sequence). The CDR3 loop spans 15 amino acids. V was trimmed by 0 bases and J by 7 bases, leaving 12 bases between them. This CDR3 reads CASSLSVRVGGELFF. In nucleotides, the CDR3 is TGTGCCAGCAGTTTATCAGTCAGGGTGGGCGGGGAGCTGTTTTTT.

This chain joins TRBV4-1 and TRBJ2-7; D gene ambiguous. Trimming removed 1 base from V and 2 bases from J, with 9 bases in between. The CDR3 is made up of 14 amino acids. CDR1 and CDR2 from the germline V gene are MGHRA and YSYEKL. CDR3 protein: CASSQGNRAYEQYF. CDR3 coding DNA: TGCGCCAGCAGCCAAGGAAACCGGGCCTACGAGCAGTACTTC.

The V gene is TRBV7-3, the J gene TRBJ2-7; the D gene is possibly TRBD1 (5 bases). Trimming shortened V by 5 bases and J by 6 bases, and 20 bases separated the two germline ends. The CDR3 is 15 amino acids. From germline, CDR1 is SGHTA and CDR2 FQGTGA. Written as DNA, the CDR3 is TGTGCCAGCAGCGCCCCAGGGTTGCGGTTTGGCGAGCAGTACTTC. Its protein is CASSAPGLRFGEQYF.

The chain carries TRBV4-1 and TRBJ1-5; 7 bases map to TRBD1. This CDR3 has 17 amino acids. CDR1 MGHRA and CDR2 YSYEKL come from the germline V gene. Trimming removed 2 bases from V and 4 bases from J; junction bases left unmatched: 11. The CDR3 region is CASSQPTGDRGNQPQHF. In DNA form, the CDR3 reads TGCGCCAGCAGCCAACCTACAGGGGATAGAGGGAATCAGCCCCAGCATTTT.

The chain recombines TRBV12-2 with TRBJ1-5; TRBD1 was called by the table and not checked on the DNA. TRBV12-2 is a documented pseudogene. The CDR3 loop spans 15 amino acids. The DNA of the CDR3 is TGTGCAAGTCGCTTAGACAGGGATAGCAATCAGCCCCAGCATTTT. It translates to CASRLDRDSNQPQHF.

The V and J genes are TRBV10-3 and TRBJ2-1; TRBD2 matches at 8 bases. CDR3 length: 14 residues. The V and J ends lost 11 bases and 0 bases, in that order; junction bases with no gene match: 6. Germline values: CDR1 ENHRY, CDR2 SYGVKD. The CDR3 sequence: CAAGTSSSYNEQFF. The CDR3 DNA reads as TGTGCCGCCGGGACTAGTTCCTCCTACAATGAGCAGTTCTTC.

The CDR3 coding sequence is TGTGCCTGGACTAGCGGGGGGAAAACAGATACGCAGTATTTT. Protein sequence: CAWTSGGKTDTQYF. V gene TRBV30 combines with J gene TRBJ2-3; 11 nucleotides agree with TRBD2. Germline CDR1 GTSNPN, CDR2 SVGIG (reference sequence). With 4 bases clipped from V and 3 bases from J, the junction kept 3 bases outside the gene matches. This CDR3 region has 14 residues.

CDR3 DNA sequence: TGTGCCACGGGACAGGGGGCGGGAGAGCAGTACTTC. This translates into CATGQGAGEQYF. The chain employs TRBV5-5 and TRBJ2-7, with TRBD1 matching over 12 bases. After removal of 9 bases from V and 7 bases from J, the junction contained 5 bases not matched to a gene. The CDR3 extends over 12 amino acids. Per the germline V gene, CDR1 is SGHKS and CDR2 is YYEKEE (reference sequence).

The V gene is TRBV12-3 or TRBV12-4, the J gene TRBJ2-4, with 8 positions matching TRBD1. CDR3 size: 13 residues. V lost 5 bases and J lost 8; bases outside the gene matches: 5. CDR3 bases: TGTGCCAGCAGTCGGACAGGGACAGACATTCAGTACTTC. Its protein is CASSRTGTDIQYF.

The V gene is TRBV3-1 (or the pseudogene TRBV3-2), the J gene TRBJ2-7; D uncertain. Trimming shortened V by 8 bases and J by 0 bases, and 11 bases separated the two germline ends. The CDR3 is 13 amino acids. Germline V gene sequence: CDR1 LGHDT, CDR2 YNNKEL (reference sequence). The CDR3 reads CASGNRSSYEQYF. The CDR3 DNA sequence: TGTGCCAGCGGAAACAGAAGCTCCTACGAGCAGTACTTC.

V is TRBV11-1 and J is TRBJ1-6; 7 bases align to TRBD1. The V and J ends lost 4 bases and 9 bases, in that order; junction bases with no gene match: 6. CDR3 length equals 14 residues. Germline V lookup: CDR1 SGHAT, CDR2 FQDESV (reference sequence). The CDR3 DNA reads as TGTGCCAGCAGCTCGACAGGGTCTAGTTCACCCCTCCACTTT. It specifies CASSSTGSSSPLHF.